The 5 T cell receptor beta chains presented below share a single source sample, sequenced in a study of blood T cell repertoires in COVID-19. The method was immunoSEQ multiplex PCR; TCRdb's version includes in-frame clones alone and lacks a portion of them. The data hold about 350,000 clones, with over 75% observed a single time. The specimen was PBMCs or T cells enriched from blood (not recorded which). These receptors originate from a young woman who had recovered from COVID-19.

The rearrangement links TRBV7-6 to TRBJ2-1; TRBD1 aligns across 9 bases. The germline V gene has CDR1 SGHVS and CDR2 FNYEAQ. This CDR3 is 15 amino acids long. V dropped 4 bases and J dropped 5; count of bases not matched to a gene: 6. CDR3 DNA sequence: TGTGCCAGCAGCTCGGGACAGGGTGTCGACAATGAGCAGTTCTTC. Protein: CASSSGQGVDNEQFF.

This chain joins TRBV7-8 and TRBJ1-1; D call uncertain. V lost 5 bases, J lost 1 base, and 5 bases lay in between. This CDR3 spans 12 amino acids. The V gene's germline CDR1 is SGHVS and CDR2 FQNEAQ. The CDR3 reads CASSPRNTEAFF. CDR3 nucleotide sequence: TGTGCCAGCAGCCCCAGGAACACTGAAGCTTTCTTT.

The chain employs TRBV3-1 (or the pseudogene TRBV3-2) and TRBJ1-4; D gene unclear. Germline loops: CDR1 LGHDT, CDR2 YNNKEL (reference sequence). The CDR3 is 16 residues long. The ends were cut back, 0 bases at V and 2 bases at J, with 10 bases in the middle. CDR3 amino acids: CASSQDFATTNEKLFF. DNA of the CDR3: TGTGCCAGCAGCCAAGATTTTGCGACTACTAATGAAAAACTGTTTTTT.

The chain recombines TRBV7-3 with TRBJ2-1; the match to TRBD1 covers 9 bases. CDR3 length equals 15 residues. V shed 5 bases, J shed 6 bases, and the junction held 8 bases outside the gene matches. Germline V gene lookup returns CDR1 SGHTA and CDR2 FQGTGA. CDR3 nucleotides: TGTGCCAGCAGCCTCACAGGGGGCTTCGGCAATGAGCAGTTCTTC. This translates into CASSLTGGFGNEQFF.

J is TRBJ1-3 and V is TRBV5-6; D gene unclear. V was clipped by 4 bases and J by 0 bases, with 5 bases between them. The CDR3 has 13 residues. Looked up from germline, CDR1 is SGHDT and CDR2 is YYEEEE. The DNA for the CDR3 is TGTGCCAGCAGCCTCCGCTCTGGAAACACCATATATTTT. This encodes CASSLRSGNTIYF.